The rows below give T cell receptor beta chains drawn from one sample of a study of identical twins. TCRdb reanalysed the 5' RACE reads using MiXCR and keeps one entry per CDR3 protein. Of about 790,000 distinct CDR3 sequences listed, around a sixth are singletons. The sample also formed part of further work on T cells expressing NK-cell markers.

Sequenced: PBMCs. The receptors were sampled from a woman younger than 35 in good health. CDR3s include the opening cysteine and the closing phenylalanine or tryptophan. Each record gives: D gene, J gene, V gene, clone size, CDR3 protein, CDR3 DNA. The D gene is left open where the match is weak. Size values are once, few and many counts, or a class for expanded clones, and some rows have none.

d_call: NA; j_call: TRBJ2-5; v_call: TRBV10-3; clone_size: NA; cdr3_aa: CAISDPPGTVQETQYF; cdr3_nt: TGTGCCATCAGTGACCCCCCAGGAACCGTCCAAGAGACCCAGTACTTC
d_call: NA; j_call: TRBJ2-1; v_call: TRBV20-1; clone_size: few; cdr3_aa: CSVSSTGDEQFF; cdr3_nt: TGCAGTGTTTCCTCCACGGGGGATGAGCAGTTCTTC
d_call: TRBD2; j_call: TRBJ2-1; v_call: TRBV5-8; clone_size: NA; cdr3_aa: CASSIPGLGANEQFF; cdr3_nt: TGTGCCAGCAGCATACCGGGACTAGGGGCCAATGAGCAGTTCTTC
d_call: NA; j_call: TRBJ2-3; v_call: TRBV6-5; clone_size: few; cdr3_aa: CASSYVSLSTDTQYF; cdr3_nt: TGTGCCAGCAGTTATGTAAGCCTTAGCACAGATACGCAGTATTTT
d_call: NA; j_call: TRBJ1-1; v_call: TRBV7-9; clone_size: NA; cdr3_aa: CASSLNKALDAFF; cdr3_nt: TGTGCCAGCAGCTTGAACAAGGCCCTCGACGCTTTCTTT
d_call: NA; j_call: TRBJ1-1; v_call: TRBV2; clone_size: few; cdr3_aa: CASKGDGEAFF; cdr3_nt: TGTGCCAGCAAAGGCGATGGTGAAGCTTTCTTT
d_call: NA; j_call: TRBJ1-2; v_call: TRBV6-5; clone_size: NA; cdr3_aa: CASSYVQAYGYTF; cdr3_nt: TGTGCCAGCAGTTACGTGCAGGCCTATGGCTACACCTTC
d_call: NA; j_call: TRBJ2-5; v_call: TRBV9; clone_size: once; cdr3_aa: CASSGSTSQETQYF; cdr3_nt: TGTGCCAGCAGCGGAAGTACTAGTCAAGAGACCCAGTACTTC
d_call: NA; j_call: TRBJ2-5; v_call: TRBV7-7; clone_size: few; cdr3_aa: CASSLAREQETQYF; cdr3_nt: TGTGCCAGCAGCTTAGCCAGGGAGCAAGAGACCCAGTACTTC
d_call: NA; j_call: TRBJ2-3; v_call: TRBV20-1; clone_size: NA; cdr3_aa: CSAPARAADTQYF; cdr3_nt: TGCAGTGCTCCAGCTCGCGCCGCGGATACGCAGTATTTT
d_call: NA; j_call: TRBJ2-3; v_call: TRBV12-3/TRBV12-4; clone_size: NA; cdr3_aa: CASSPWDGGSTDTQYF; cdr3_nt: TGTGCCAGCAGTCCGTGGGACGGGGGAAGCACAGATACGCAGTATTTT
d_call: NA; j_call: TRBJ2-2; v_call: TRBV4-3; clone_size: NA; cdr3_aa: CASSQVAQGGNTGELFF; cdr3_nt: TGCGCCAGCAGCCAAGTCGCCCAAGGGGGGAACACCGGGGAGCTGTTTTTT
d_call: NA; j_call: TRBJ2-5; v_call: TRBV9; clone_size: NA; cdr3_aa: CASSGHSQETQYF; cdr3_nt: TGTGCCAGCAGCGGTCACTCCCAAGAGACCCAGTACTTC
d_call: TRBD2; j_call: TRBJ2-1; v_call: TRBV10-3; clone_size: NA; cdr3_aa: CAIRTSGKGSDEQFF; cdr3_nt: TGTGCCATAAGGACTAGCGGGAAGGGTTCCGATGAGCAGTTCTTC
d_call: TRBD2; j_call: TRBJ2-1; v_call: TRBV20-1; clone_size: few; cdr3_aa: CSARQTSGYDNEQFF; cdr3_nt: TGCAGTGCTAGGCAGACTAGCGGATACGACAATGAGCAGTTCTTC
d_call: TRBD2; j_call: TRBJ2-1; v_call: TRBV15; clone_size: few; cdr3_aa: CATRGLAGSYNEQFF; cdr3_nt: TGTGCCACCAGGGGACTAGCGGGGTCCTACAATGAGCAGTTCTTC
d_call: NA; j_call: TRBJ2-5; v_call: TRBV12-3/TRBV12-4; clone_size: NA; cdr3_aa: CASSLLPLEGTEETQYF; cdr3_nt: TGTGCCAGCAGTTTACTTCCCCTCGAAGGGACGGAAGAGACCCAGTACTTC
d_call: TRBD1; j_call: TRBJ1-3; v_call: TRBV6-5; clone_size: few; cdr3_aa: CASSYSRQGSGNTIYF; cdr3_nt: TGTGCCAGCAGTTACTCGAGACAGGGCTCTGGAAACACCATATATTTT
d_call: NA; j_call: TRBJ2-5; v_call: TRBV21-1; clone_size: NA; cdr3_aa: CASSRWPGQGMNETQYF; cdr3_nt: TGTGCCAGCAGCAGGTGGCCGGGACAGGGGATGAATGAGACCCAGTACTTC
d_call: NA; j_call: TRBJ2-7; v_call: TRBV20-1; clone_size: NA; cdr3_aa: CSARGGSPNYEQYF; cdr3_nt: TGCAGTGCTAGAGGGGGTTCCCCAAATTACGAGCAGTACTTC
d_call: TRBD1; j_call: TRBJ2-2; v_call: TRBV6-5; clone_size: NA; cdr3_aa: CASSYTGQDTGELFF; cdr3_nt: TGTGCCAGCAGTTACACGGGACAGGACACCGGGGAGCTGTTTTTT
d_call: NA; j_call: TRBJ2-7; v_call: TRBV12-3/TRBV12-4; clone_size: many; cdr3_aa: CASSRGVRYYEQYF; cdr3_nt: TGTGCCAGCAGCAGGGGGGTAAGGTATTACGAGCAGTACTTC
d_call: NA; j_call: TRBJ1-1; v_call: TRBV5-1; clone_size: few; cdr3_aa: CASTRGYPNTEAFF; cdr3_nt: TGCGCCAGCACGAGAGGGTACCCGAACACTGAAGCTTTCTTT
d_call: NA; j_call: TRBJ2-3; v_call: TRBV7-7; clone_size: many; cdr3_aa: CASSLATGPRSTQYF; cdr3_nt: TGTGCTAGCAGCTTAGCGACCGGCCCTCGGAGTACGCAGTATTTT
d_call: NA; j_call: TRBJ2-7; v_call: TRBV7-2; clone_size: few; cdr3_aa: CASSLSPPSGEQYF; cdr3_nt: TGTGCCAGCAGCTTAAGTCCACCATCGGGTGAGCAGTACTTC
d_call: NA; j_call: TRBJ2-7; v_call: TRBV5-6; clone_size: NA; cdr3_aa: CASSLVDSGAYEQYF; cdr3_nt: TGTGCCAGCAGCTTGGTCGATAGCGGAGCTTACGAGCAGTACTTC
d_call: NA; j_call: TRBJ2-1; v_call: TRBV4-3; clone_size: NA; cdr3_aa: CASSQGAGRSFGNEQFF; cdr3_nt: TGCGCCAGCAGCCAAGGGGCAGGGAGATCGTTCGGAAATGAGCAGTTCTTC
d_call: NA; j_call: TRBJ2-3; v_call: TRBV5-1; clone_size: NA; cdr3_aa: CASSLAVVTDTQYF; cdr3_nt: TGCGCCAGCAGCTTGGCCGTTGTGACAGATACGCAGTATTTT
d_call: NA; j_call: TRBJ2-7; v_call: TRBV20-1; clone_size: NA; cdr3_aa: CSARDTRQAWSYEQYF; cdr3_nt: TGCAGTGCTAGAGATACAAGACAGGCTTGGTCCTACGAGCAGTACTTC
d_call: NA; j_call: TRBJ2-3; v_call: TRBV5-1; clone_size: few; cdr3_aa: CASTSGGTDTQYF; cdr3_nt: TGCGCCAGCACAAGTGGGGGGACCGATACGCAGTATTTT
d_call: TRBD2; j_call: TRBJ2-3; v_call: TRBV12-3/TRBV12-4; clone_size: few; cdr3_aa: CASTRTSKTDTQYF; cdr3_nt: TGTGCCAGCACCCGGACTAGTAAAACAGATACGCAGTATTTT
d_call: NA; j_call: TRBJ2-5; v_call: TRBV7-8; clone_size: many; cdr3_aa: CASSLKGTSYQETQYF; cdr3_nt: TGTGCCAGCAGCTTAAAGGGAACGTCGTACCAAGAGACCCAGTACTTC
d_call: NA; j_call: TRBJ2-2; v_call: TRBV18; clone_size: few; cdr3_aa: CASSQEVANTGELFF; cdr3_nt: TGTGCCAGCTCGCAAGAAGTTGCGAACACCGGGGAGCTGTTTTTT
d_call: TRBD1; j_call: TRBJ2-3; v_call: TRBV18; clone_size: few; cdr3_aa: CASSPRQGAGGTDTQYF; cdr3_nt: TGTGCCAGCTCACCCCGACAGGGGGCAGGGGGCACAGATACGCAGTATTTT
d_call: NA; j_call: TRBJ1-2; v_call: TRBV4-3; clone_size: NA; cdr3_aa: CASSPVASGSGGYTF; cdr3_nt: TGCGCCAGCAGCCCCGTGGCGTCTGGGTCTGGTGGCTACACCTTC
d_call: NA; j_call: TRBJ1-5; v_call: TRBV10-1; clone_size: NA; cdr3_aa: CASSGAADQPQHF; cdr3_nt: TGCGCCAGCAGTGGGGCAGCAGATCAGCCCCAGCATTTT
d_call: TRBD1; j_call: TRBJ2-3; v_call: TRBV7-3; clone_size: NA; cdr3_aa: CASSTPGTASSSTDTQYF; cdr3_nt: TGTGCCAGCAGCACACCCGGGACAGCAAGCTCTAGCACAGATACGCAGTATTTT
d_call: TRBD2; j_call: TRBJ2-3; v_call: TRBV10-1; clone_size: NA; cdr3_aa: CASSVASGAANTQYF; cdr3_nt: TGCGCCAGCAGTGTGGCTAGCGGGGCGGCGAATACGCAGTATTTT
d_call: TRBD1; j_call: TRBJ2-6; v_call: TRBV11-2; clone_size: NA; cdr3_aa: CASSQMTGSGANVLTF; cdr3_nt: TGTGCCAGCAGTCAAATGACAGGGTCTGGGGCCAACGTCCTGACTTTC